This entry lists 19 T cell receptor beta chains sequenced from one sample in a study of blood T cell repertoires in COVID-19. Repertoires were generated with immunoSEQ multiplex PCR, while TCRdb's copy carries only in-frame clones and drops some. The sample holds about 230,000 clones, around 83% seen once. The sample comprised peripheral blood. All receptors derive from a man older than 75 with acute or convalescent COVID-19.

This chain links TRBV15 with TRBJ2-7, with TRBD1 as a possible D gene (5 bases). Germline loops: CDR1 LNHNV, CDR2 YYDKDF (reference sequence). This CDR3 spans 13 amino acids. Trimming removed 3 bases at V and 6 bases at J, with 12 bases between. CDR3 loop: CATSSATGSEQYF. The CDR3 DNA reads as TGTGCCACCAGCAGTGCCACAGGTTCCGAGCAGTACTTC.

The rearrangement uses TRBV5-1 and TRBJ2-1; 7 bases match TRBD2. With V trimmed by 0 bases and J by 6 bases, 3 bases remained unmatched. Germline CDR1 SGHRS, CDR2 YFSETQ. This CDR3 is built from 14 residues. The CDR3 region is CASSLDWTSNEQFF. As DNA, the CDR3 is TGCGCCAGCAGCTTGGATTGGACTAGCAATGAGCAGTTCTTC. Full variable domain (remainder filled in from reference TRBV5-1 and TRBJ2-1): KAGVTQTPRYLIKTRGQQVTLSCSPISGHRSVSWYQQTPGQGLQFLFEYFSETQRNKGNFPGRFSGRQFSNSRSEMNVSTLELGDSALYLCASSLDWTSNEQFFGPGTRLTVL.

This clone was detected a few times. The chain carries TRBV15 and TRBJ2-5, with 8 bases aligning to TRBD2. This CDR3 contains 16 residues. Germline assignment: CDR1 LNHNV and CDR2 YYDKDF (reference sequence). With V trimmed by 5 bases and J by 3 bases, 11 bases remained unmatched. CDR3 in DNA: TGTGCCACCAGCCTGGTTCTTAGCGGGATGGAAGAGACCCAGTACTTC. Translation gives CATSLVLSGMEETQYF.

This sequence joins TRBV9 and TRBJ1-2; 8 bases are shared with TRBD1. CDR3 size: 15 residues. Germline V lookup: CDR1 SGDLS, CDR2 YYNGEE. The V segment lost 3 bases and the J segment 6 bases; nucleotides outside the gene matches: 10. The DNA for the CDR3 is TGTGCCAGCAGCGCAAACTCCAGGGGGCAGAATGGCTACACCTTC. This gives the protein CASSANSRGQNGYTF.

The CDR3 loop reads CASSIWGEGETQYF. The CDR3 DNA sequence: TGTGCCAGTAGTATCTGGGGGGAGGGGGAGACCCAGTACTTC. The chain couples TRBV19 to TRBJ2-5; 7 bases align to TRBD2. Trimming removed 3 bases from V and 5 bases from J; junction bases left unmatched: 6. Germline V gene sequence: CDR1 LNHDA, CDR2 SQIVND (reference sequence). The CDR3 covers 14 residues.

The chain has TRBV2 and TRBJ2-4; D is unresolved. Per the germline V gene, CDR1 is SNHLY and CDR2 is FYNNEI. CDR3 length: 12 amino acids. CDR3 nucleotides: TGTGCAGCTTTTAAAGACAAAAACATTCAGTACTTC. The encoded protein is CAAFKDKNIQYF.

The rearrangement links TRBV27 to TRBJ2-7, with D possibly TRBD2 on 6 matching bases. Germline V gene data show CDR1 as MNHEY and CDR2 as SMNVEV (reference sequence). Trimming shortened V by 0 bases and J by 1 base, and 10 bases separated the two germline ends. There are 15 residues in the CDR3. This chain's CDR3 is CASSLSWTTSYEQYF. CDR3 coding DNA: TGTGCCAGCAGTTTATCTTGGACTACATCCTACGAGCAGTACTTC.

The CDR3 DNA sequence: TGTGCCACCAGTGATCCCACAGACAGATATAGCTCCTACAATGAGCAGTTCTTC. Its translation: CATSDPTDRYSSYNEQFF. V usage is TRBV24-1 and J usage is TRBJ2-1; D is possibly TRBD1 (5 bases). The CDR3 covers 18 residues. Germline CDR1 and CDR2: KGHDR and SFDVKD. V was clipped by 3 bases and J by 0 bases, with 17 bases between them.

The rearrangement links TRBV6-4 to TRBJ2-1; tentative D call: TRBD2 (5 bases). V lost 0 bases and J lost 8, with 8 bases in between. Germline CDR1 reads MRHNA; CDR2 reads SNTAGT. This CDR3 contains 13 residues. DNA of the CDR3: TGTGCCAGCAGTGACTCGCGAGGGTATGAGCAGTTCTTC. This gives the protein CASSDSRGYEQFF.

CDR3 region: CASSDDRLMNTEAFF. DNA for the CDR3: TGTGCCAGCAGTGATGACAGGCTAATGAACACTGAAGCTTTCTTT. The chain employs TRBV6-1 and TRBJ1-1, with a weak D call TRBD1 (6 bases). The CDR3 contains 15 residues. The V gene lost 3 bases and the J gene lost 0 bases, with 11 bases spanning the gap. CDR1 and CDR2 (germline): MNHNS, SASEGT.

The rearrangement uses TRBV10-2 and TRBJ2-3; D unclear. The ends were cut back, 5 bases at V and 2 bases at J, with 5 bases in the middle. The CDR3 totals 12 residues. Germline CDR1 and CDR2: WSHSY and SAAADI. This chain's CDR3 is CASSLSTDTQYF. The CDR3 DNA reads TGCGCCAGCAGTTTATCCACAGATACGCAGTATTTT.

The rearrangement links TRBV28 to TRBJ1-4; possibly TRBD1 for D (5 bases). Germline CDR1 is MDHEN and CDR2 is SYDVKM. Trimming took 6 bases from V and 0 from J, leaving 11 bases between them. This CDR3 is 15 amino acids long. The CDR3 nucleotides read TGTGCCAGCAGCCCGGGGGGTGCAACTAATGAAAAACTGTTTTTT. Amino acid sequence: CASSPGGATNEKLFF.

The V and J genes are TRBV19 and TRBJ1-5; D is ambiguous. In germline, CDR1 is LNHDA, CDR2 SQIVND (reference sequence). CDR3 length: 15 amino acids. The V and J ends lost 9 bases and 0 bases respectively, with 15 bases between them. DNA for the CDR3: TGTGCCAGCGCAACACTACATAATAGCAATCAGCCCCAGCATTTT. It specifies CASATLHNSNQPQHF.

V gene TRBV6-1 combines with J gene TRBJ2-3, with D possibly matching TRBD2 (5 bases). V was cut by 3 bases and J by 14 bases, with 18 bases left in between. This CDR3 has 13 residues. Germline V gene sequence: CDR1 MNHNS, CDR2 SASEGT. CDR3 sequence (DNA): TGTGCCAGCAGTGATAAGGAAGGGCTAGCTAGGTATTTT. It encodes CASSDKEGLARYF.

The chain links TRBV18 to TRBJ2-7, with 9 bases fitting TRBD1. Germline V gene sequence: CDR1 KGHSH, CDR2 LQKENI. This CDR3 comprises 17 residues. Trimming removed 0 bases from V and 6 bases from J; junction bases left unmatched: 12. The CDR3 sequence is CASSPPIGGTGTGEQYF. CDR3 sequence (DNA): TGTGCCAGCTCACCACCCATCGGCGGGACAGGGACTGGCGAGCAGTACTTC.

As for this clone: No conserved phenylalanine or tryptophan is present at the end of the CDR3, so a read error is the likely explanation. The DNA is omitted, as the CDR3 cannot be located on it reliably, and the CDR3 follows TCRdb's listing. The rearrangement joins TRBV20-1 to TRBJ1-6; the table's TRBD1 call for D was not verified on the DNA. The germline CDR1 and CDR2 sequences are DFQATT and SNEGSKA (reference sequence). The CDR3 numbers 11 amino acids, ends counted. This chain's CDR3 is CSARSTPTARM.

V gene TRBV5-6 combines with J gene TRBJ2-7; TRBD1 aligns across 7 bases. CDR3 size: 14 residues. With V trimmed by 7 bases and J by 0 bases, 7 bases remained unmatched. The germline CDR1 and CDR2 sequences are SGHDT and YYEEEE. The CDR3 DNA sequence: TGTGCCAGCTGCAAACAGGGGAGCTCCTACGAGCAGTACTTC. Encoded protein: CASCKQGSSYEQYF.

The V call is TRBV6-2 or TRBV6-3, the J call TRBJ1-1; 7 bases are a match to TRBD1. Trimming cost V 2 bases and J 0 bases; bases outside gene matches: 6. Germline CDR1 MNHEY, CDR2 SVGEGT. This CDR3 contains 16 residues. In DNA, the CDR3 is TGTGCCAGCAGTTACCGAGGGGGACAGCTGAACACTGAAGCTTTCTTT. Its protein is CASSYRGGQLNTEAFF.

The chain recombines TRBV12-3 or TRBV12-4 with TRBJ2-4; tentative D call: TRBD1 (6 bases). CDR3 size: 11 residues. V shed 10 bases and J shed 7 bases, with 11 bases lying between them. The CDR3 DNA follows: TGTGCCACGAAGGGGGAGAACATTCAGTACTTC. The encoded protein is CATKGENIQYF.